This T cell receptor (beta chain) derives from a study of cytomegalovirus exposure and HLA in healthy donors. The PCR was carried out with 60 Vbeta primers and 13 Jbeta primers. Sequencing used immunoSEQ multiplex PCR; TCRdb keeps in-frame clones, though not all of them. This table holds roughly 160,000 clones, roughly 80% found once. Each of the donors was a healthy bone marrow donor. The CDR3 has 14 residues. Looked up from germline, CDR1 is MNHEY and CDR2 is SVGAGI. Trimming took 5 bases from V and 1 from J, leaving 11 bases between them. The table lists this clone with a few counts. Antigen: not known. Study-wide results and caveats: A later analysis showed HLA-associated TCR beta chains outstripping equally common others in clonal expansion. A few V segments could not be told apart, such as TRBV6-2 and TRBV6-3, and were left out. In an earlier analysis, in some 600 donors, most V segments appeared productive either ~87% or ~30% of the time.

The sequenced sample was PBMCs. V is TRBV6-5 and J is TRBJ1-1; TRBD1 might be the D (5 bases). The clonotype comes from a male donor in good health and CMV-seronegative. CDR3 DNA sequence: TGTGCCAGCAGTCTAGGGGCCCCGAACACTGAAGCTTTCTTT. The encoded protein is CASSLGAPNTEAFF.